The 14 T cell receptor beta chains listed next were all sequenced from one sample in a study of OX40 agonist ivuxolimab in advanced cancers. The protocol was immunoSEQ multiplex PCR, while the TCRdb copy is restricted to in-frame clones and leaves out a portion. This sample carries more than 55,000 clones, around 87% of them seen once, and the ten largest clones take approximately 4%. The source material was CD4+ or CD8+ T cells sorted from blood, sampled in a trial of the OX40 agonist ivuxolimab. These receptors all come from an adult with an advanced solid tumor such as melanoma, head and neck, liver or kidney cancer.

The chain is built from TRBV12-5 and TRBJ2-1, with 7 bases aligning to TRBD2. The CDR3 consists of 15 residues. With 7 bases clipped from V and 3 bases from J, the junction kept 9 bases outside the gene matches. CDR1 and CDR2 (germline): LGHNT, FRNRAP. CDR3 residues: CASELSSGYYNEQFF. The CDR3 DNA sequence: TGTGCTAGTGAACTCTCTAGCGGCTACTACAATGAGCAGTTCTTC.

The chain has TRBV29-1 and TRBJ2-7, with 9 positions matching TRBD2. The CDR3 is 15 amino acids. V lost 4 bases and J lost 2; bases outside the gene matches: 9. Germline V lookup: CDR1 SQVTM, CDR2 ANQGSEA. As DNA, the CDR3 is TGCAGCGTTGCTGCCCGAGGCGGGAGGGCCTACGAGCAGTACTTC. Its translation: CSVAARGGRAYEQYF.

This clone was counted a single time. The CDR3 DNA reads as TGTGCCAGCAGCGTAGGGGGACACCCTCAAGAGACCCAGTACTTC. Translation: CASSVGGHPQETQYF. The V and J genes are TRBV9 and TRBJ2-5, with a tentative D call TRBD1 (6 bases). Germline assignment: CDR1 SGDLS and CDR2 YYNGEE. There are 15 residues in the CDR3. The ends were cut back, 0 bases at V and 2 bases at J, with 11 bases in the middle.

The chain recombines TRBV15 with TRBJ1-1, with 9 nucleotides matching TRBD1. CDR1 is LNHNV and CDR2 is YYDKDF in the germline V gene (reference sequence). CDR3 size: 15 residues. The V and J ends lost 9 bases and 6 bases, in that order; junction bases with no gene match: 14. The CDR3 DNA reads as TGTGCCACAGACGAAGGGGGACAGGGTACCCCTGAAGCTTTCTTT. It encodes CATDEGGQGTPEAFF.

The chain links TRBV7-2 to TRBJ2-7; 11 nucleotides match TRBD2. The CDR3 totals 15 residues. V gave up 5 bases and J gave up 4 bases; unmatched junction bases: 7. Germline assignment: CDR1 SGHTA and CDR2 FQGNSA. The CDR3 spells CASSRGLAERYEQYF. The CDR3 DNA sequence: TGTGCCAGCAGCAGGGGACTAGCGGAAAGGTACGAGCAGTACTTC.

The gene calls are TRBV6-1 and TRBJ2-7; D perhaps matches TRBD1 (5 bases). Looked up from germline, CDR1 is MNHNS and CDR2 is SASEGT. This CDR3 spans 12 amino acids. The V gene lost 10 bases and the J gene lost 0 bases, with 10 bases spanning the gap. The CDR3 nucleotides read TGTGCCACCGACAGACCCTCCTACGAGCAGTACTTC. Its protein is CATDRPSYEQYF.

The chain links TRBV7-9 to TRBJ1-4; maybe TRBD1 (5 bases). From germline, CDR1 is SEHNR and CDR2 FQNEAQ (reference sequence). Deletions cut 2 bases from V and 7 bases from J, with 8 bases between. CDR3 length: 13 amino acids. The CDR3 loop reads CASSLPRGEKLFF. In DNA form, the CDR3 reads TGTGCCAGCAGCTTACCAAGGGGTGAAAAACTGTTTTTT.

J is TRBJ2-7 and V is TRBV12-5; D possibly corresponds to TRBD1 (5 bases). Germline V CDR1 and CDR2: LGHNT, FRNRAP. There are 15 residues in the CDR3. With 0 bases removed from V and 1 base from J, the gap between germline ends came to 10 bases. The CDR3 sequence is CASGLVRGLSYEQYF. The DNA for the CDR3 is TGTGCTAGTGGTTTGGTAAGGGGCCTGTCCTACGAGCAGTACTTC.

V gene TRBV9 combines with J gene TRBJ2-7; 9 bases agree with TRBD2. Germline CDR1 SGDLS, CDR2 YYNGEE. The CDR3 length is 16 residues. V gave up 4 bases and J gave up 2 bases; unmatched junction bases: 10. DNA of the CDR3: TGTGCCAGCAGCTCACGACGAAGCGGGGGGACCTACGAGCAGTACTTC. Its translation: CASSSRRSGGTYEQYF.

DNA for the CDR3: TGTGCCAGCAGTTTCAATGCAGGACACACTGAAGCTTTCTTT. Its translation: CASSFNAGHTEAFF. V usage is TRBV28 and J usage is TRBJ1-1; D is uncertain. The V gene lost 3 bases and the J gene lost 3 bases, with 11 bases spanning the gap. The CDR3 consists of 14 residues. Germline V gene sequence: CDR1 MDHEN, CDR2 SYDVKM.

The CDR3 DNA sequence: TGTGCCAGTAGTGGAACGGGACGGGTCAATCAGCCCCAGCATTTT. This gives the protein CASSGTGRVNQPQHF. J is TRBJ1-5 and V is TRBV19; D is possibly TRBD1 (5 bases). V was cut by 5 bases and J by 3 bases, with 14 bases left in between. Germline CDR1 and CDR2: LNHDA and SQIVND (reference sequence). The CDR3 runs to 15 residues.

The rearrangement joins TRBV5-4 to TRBJ2-3; no reliable D call. V lost 0 bases and J lost 5, with 4 bases in between. The CDR3 runs to 12 residues. Germline assignment: CDR1 SGHNT and CDR2 YYREEE (reference sequence). In nucleotides, the CDR3 is TGTGCCAGCAGCTTGGGAGGAGATACGCAGTATTTT. Its protein product is CASSLGGDTQYF.

The chain is built from TRBV5-1 and TRBJ2-5; tentative D call: TRBD2 (5 bases). The DNA end is more similar to TRBJ2-7, so the J call may be wrong. The CDR3 is made up of 13 amino acids. Per the germline V gene, CDR1 is SGHRS and CDR2 is YFSETQ. This chain's CDR3 is CASRKEGASEQYF. As DNA, the CDR3 is TGCGCCAGCAGGAAAGAGGGCGCGTCCGAGCAGTACTTC.

This chain joins TRBV7-9 and TRBJ2-7; 7 positions match TRBD1. The CDR3 covers 16 residues. V was clipped by 6 bases and J by 6 bases; unmatched bases: 17. Germline V lookup: CDR1 SEHNR, CDR2 FQNEAQ (reference sequence). CDR3 in DNA: TGTGCCAGCAGTAATAGAGGACAGGAACCTAAAGGCGAGCAGTACTTC. Its translation: CASSNRGQEPKGEQYF.